The clone carrying this T cell receptor (beta chain) was seen a few times. Its antigen is currently unknown. At one boundary the junction diverges from the germline segment, which might be a read error. This CDR3 has 13 residues. CDR1 SGHVS and CDR2 FNYEAQ come from the germline V gene. The sample originates from a study of CD8+CD57+ T cells in acquired aplastic anemia. Overall study: Each DNA sample taken from sorted CD4+ and CD8+ cells came to approximately 3.3 ug on average.

TCR beta VDJ and CDR3 profiles were obtained from a genomic DNA template. TCRdb analysed the reads with MiXCR anew, one entry per CDR3 protein. The sample comprises roughly 50,000 distinct CDR3 sequences, around 69% of which are singletons, and around a third rests with the top ten. General study findings and limits: Some 30 was the count of CD8+ CDR3 sequences that patients shared with controls.

This sequence joins TRBV7-6 and TRBJ2-1, with 10 bases matching TRBD2. The TCR comes from a human donor in good health, serving as a control. The sequencing sample was made of sorted CD4+, CD8+, or CD8+CD57+ T cells (not recorded which) from PBMCs. CDR3 nucleotides: TGTGCCAGCAGCCTAGCGGGAGACAATGAGCAGTTCTTC. Translating gives CASSLAGDNEQFF.